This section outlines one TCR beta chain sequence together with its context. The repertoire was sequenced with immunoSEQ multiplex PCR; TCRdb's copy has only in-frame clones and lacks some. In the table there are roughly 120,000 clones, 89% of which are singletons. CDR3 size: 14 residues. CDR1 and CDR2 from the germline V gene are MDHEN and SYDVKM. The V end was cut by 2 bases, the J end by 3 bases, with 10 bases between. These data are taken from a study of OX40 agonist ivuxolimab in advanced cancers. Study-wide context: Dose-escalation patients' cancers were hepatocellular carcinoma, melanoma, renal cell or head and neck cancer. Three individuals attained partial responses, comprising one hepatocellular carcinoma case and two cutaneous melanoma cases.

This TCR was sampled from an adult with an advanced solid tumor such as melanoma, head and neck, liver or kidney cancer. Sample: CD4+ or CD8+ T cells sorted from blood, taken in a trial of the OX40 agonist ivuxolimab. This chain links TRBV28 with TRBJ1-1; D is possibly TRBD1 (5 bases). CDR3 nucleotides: TGTGCCAGCAGTTTAGGGGCAAGGGACACTGAAGCTTTCTTT. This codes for CASSLGARDTEAFF.